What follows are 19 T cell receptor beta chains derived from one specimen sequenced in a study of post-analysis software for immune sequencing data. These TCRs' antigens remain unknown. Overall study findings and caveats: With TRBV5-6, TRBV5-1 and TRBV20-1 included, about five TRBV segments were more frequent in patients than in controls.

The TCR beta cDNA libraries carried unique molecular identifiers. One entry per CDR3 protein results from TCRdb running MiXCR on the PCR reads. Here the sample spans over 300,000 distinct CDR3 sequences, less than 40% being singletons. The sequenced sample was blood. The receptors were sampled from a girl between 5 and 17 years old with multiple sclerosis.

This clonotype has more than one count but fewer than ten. The CDR3 loop reads CASSPQGGPYGYTF. As DNA, the CDR3 is TGTGCCAGCAGCCCCCAGGGGGGCCCCTATGGCTACACCTTC. The rearrangement uses TRBV7-2 and TRBJ1-2; 7 nucleotides match TRBD1. Per the germline V gene, CDR1 is SGHTA and CDR2 is FQGNSA. The CDR3 consists of 14 residues. With V trimmed by 5 bases and J by 4 bases, 7 bases remained unmatched.

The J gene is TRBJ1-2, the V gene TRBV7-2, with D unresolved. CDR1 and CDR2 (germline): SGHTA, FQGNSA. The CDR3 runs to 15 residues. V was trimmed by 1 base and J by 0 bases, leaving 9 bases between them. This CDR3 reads CASSLENLANYGYTF. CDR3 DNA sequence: TGTGCCAGCAGCTTAGAGAACCTCGCTAACTATGGCTACACCTTC.

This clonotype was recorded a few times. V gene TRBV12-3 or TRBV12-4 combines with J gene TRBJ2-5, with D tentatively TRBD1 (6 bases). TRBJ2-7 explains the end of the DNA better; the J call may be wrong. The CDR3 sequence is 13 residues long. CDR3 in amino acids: CASKQGPENEQYF. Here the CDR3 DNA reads TGTGCCAGCAAACAGGGACCCGAAAACGAGCAGTACTTC.

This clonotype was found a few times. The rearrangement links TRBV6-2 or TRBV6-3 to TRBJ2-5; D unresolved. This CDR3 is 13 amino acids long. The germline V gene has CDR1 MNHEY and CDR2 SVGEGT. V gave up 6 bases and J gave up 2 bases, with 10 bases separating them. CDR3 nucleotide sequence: TGTGCCAGCAGGATGCCAGTACAAGAGACCCAGTACTTC. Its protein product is CASRMPVQETQYF.

The CDR3 loop reads CSAEGLLSYNEQFF. DNA for the CDR3: TGCAGTGCAGAGGGACTTTTATCCTACAATGAGCAGTTCTTC. The gene calls are TRBV20-1 and TRBJ2-1; a weak D match, TRBD2 (6 bases). V was pared by 6 bases and J by 1 base, with 13 bases between. Germline-derived CDR1 and CDR2 are DFQATT and SNEGSKA (reference sequence). CDR3 size: 14 residues.

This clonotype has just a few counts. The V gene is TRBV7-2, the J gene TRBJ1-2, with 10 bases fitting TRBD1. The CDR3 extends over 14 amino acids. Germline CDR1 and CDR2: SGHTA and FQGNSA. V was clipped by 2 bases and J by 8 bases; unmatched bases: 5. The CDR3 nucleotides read TGTGCCAGCAGCTTACCCGACAGGGGGCTAGGCTACACCTTC. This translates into CASSLPDRGLGYTF.

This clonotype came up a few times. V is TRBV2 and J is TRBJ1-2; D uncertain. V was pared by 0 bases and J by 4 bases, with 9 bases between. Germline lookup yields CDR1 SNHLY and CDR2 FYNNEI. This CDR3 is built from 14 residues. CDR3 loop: CASSEADRAYGYTF. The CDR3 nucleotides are TGTGCCAGCAGTGAAGCGGACCGGGCCTATGGCTACACCTTC.

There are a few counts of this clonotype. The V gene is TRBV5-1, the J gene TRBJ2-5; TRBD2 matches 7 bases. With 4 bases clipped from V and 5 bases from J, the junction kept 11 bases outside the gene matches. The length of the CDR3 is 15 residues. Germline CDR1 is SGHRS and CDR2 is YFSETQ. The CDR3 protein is CASSIGRGSGETQYF. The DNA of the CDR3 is TGCGCCAGCAGCATCGGGCGGGGGTCCGGGGAGACCCAGTACTTC.

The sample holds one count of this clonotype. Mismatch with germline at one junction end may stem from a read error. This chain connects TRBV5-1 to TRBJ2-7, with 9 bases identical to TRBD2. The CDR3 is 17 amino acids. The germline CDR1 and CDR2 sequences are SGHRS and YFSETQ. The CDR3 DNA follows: TGCGTCAGCAGCTTGGGTTCAAGCGGGGGGTGGCACGACGAGCAGTACTTC. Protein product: CVSSLGSSGGWHDEQYF.

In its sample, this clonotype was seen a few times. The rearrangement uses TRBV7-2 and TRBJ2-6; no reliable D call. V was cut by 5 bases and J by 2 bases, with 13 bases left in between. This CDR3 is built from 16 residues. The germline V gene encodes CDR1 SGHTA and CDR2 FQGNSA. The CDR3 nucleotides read TGTGCCAGCAGCCCCCCGAGGAACCCTGGGGCCAACGTCCTGACTTTC. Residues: CASSPPRNPGANVLTF.

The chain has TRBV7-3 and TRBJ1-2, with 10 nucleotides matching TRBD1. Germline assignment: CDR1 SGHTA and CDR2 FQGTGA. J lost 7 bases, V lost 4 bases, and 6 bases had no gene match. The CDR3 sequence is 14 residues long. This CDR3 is CASSYDRGRGGYTF. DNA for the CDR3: TGTGCCAGCAGCTACGACAGGGGGCGAGGTGGCTACACCTTC.

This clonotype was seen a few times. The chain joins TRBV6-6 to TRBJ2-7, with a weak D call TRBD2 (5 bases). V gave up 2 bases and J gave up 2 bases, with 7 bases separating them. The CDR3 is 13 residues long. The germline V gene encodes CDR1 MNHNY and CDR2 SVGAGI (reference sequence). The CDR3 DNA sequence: TGTGCCAGCAGTTACGGGCGGGCCTACGAGCAGTACTTC. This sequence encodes CASSYGRAYEQYF.

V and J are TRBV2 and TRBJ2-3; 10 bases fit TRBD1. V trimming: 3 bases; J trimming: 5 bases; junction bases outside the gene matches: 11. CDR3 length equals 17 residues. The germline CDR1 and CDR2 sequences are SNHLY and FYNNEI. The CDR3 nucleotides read TGTGCCAGCAGTGATCCCCGGGACAGGGGTCTGGTAGATACGCAGTATTTT. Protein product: CASSDPRDRGLVDTQYF. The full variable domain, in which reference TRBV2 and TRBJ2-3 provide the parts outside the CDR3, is EPEVTQTPSHQVTQMGQEVILRCVPISNHLYFYWYRQILGQKVEFLVSFYNNEISEKSEIFDDQFSVERPDGSNFTLKIRSTKLEDSAMYFCASSDPRDRGLVDTQYFGPGTRLTVL.

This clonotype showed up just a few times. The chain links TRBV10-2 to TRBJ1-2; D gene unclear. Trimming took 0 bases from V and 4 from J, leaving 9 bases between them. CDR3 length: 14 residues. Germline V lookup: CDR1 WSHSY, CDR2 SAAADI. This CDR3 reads CASSESGFRYGYTF. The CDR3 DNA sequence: TGCGCCAGCAGTGAGTCGGGGTTTCGCTATGGCTACACCTTC.

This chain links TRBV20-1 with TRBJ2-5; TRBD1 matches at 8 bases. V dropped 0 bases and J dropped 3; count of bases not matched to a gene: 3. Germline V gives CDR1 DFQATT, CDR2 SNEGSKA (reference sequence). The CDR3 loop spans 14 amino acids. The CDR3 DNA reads TGCAGTGCTAGAGAGTGGGACAGGAAAGAGACCCAGTACTTC. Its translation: CSAREWDRKETQYF.

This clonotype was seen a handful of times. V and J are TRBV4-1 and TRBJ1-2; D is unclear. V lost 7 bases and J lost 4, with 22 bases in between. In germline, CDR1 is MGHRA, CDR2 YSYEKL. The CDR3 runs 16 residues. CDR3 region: CASTGGGRARGYGYTF. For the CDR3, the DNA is TGCGCCAGCACAGGAGGAGGAAGGGCACGGGGCTATGGCTACACCTTC.

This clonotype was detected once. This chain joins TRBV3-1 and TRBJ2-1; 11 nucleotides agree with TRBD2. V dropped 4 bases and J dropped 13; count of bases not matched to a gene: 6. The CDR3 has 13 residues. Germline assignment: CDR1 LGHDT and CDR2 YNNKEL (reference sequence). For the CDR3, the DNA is TGTGCCAGCAGCCCCGGGACTAGCGGAGTCCAGTTCTTC. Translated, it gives CASSPGTSGVQFF.

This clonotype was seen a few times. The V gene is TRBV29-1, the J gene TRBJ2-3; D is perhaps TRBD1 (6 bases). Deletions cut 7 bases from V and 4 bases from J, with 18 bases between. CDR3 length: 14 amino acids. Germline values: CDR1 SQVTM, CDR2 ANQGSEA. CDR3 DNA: TGCAGCGCATTAGGACAGCCTGTGGCAGATACGCAGTATTTT. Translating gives CSALGQPVADTQYF.

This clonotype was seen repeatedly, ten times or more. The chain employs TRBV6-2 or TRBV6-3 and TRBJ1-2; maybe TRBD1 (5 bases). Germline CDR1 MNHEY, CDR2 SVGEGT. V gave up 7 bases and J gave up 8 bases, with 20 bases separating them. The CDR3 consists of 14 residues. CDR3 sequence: CASTPSMTVGGYTF. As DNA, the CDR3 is TGTGCCAGCACCCCGTCTATGACAGTCGGAGGCTACACCTTC.